These T cell receptor beta chains were read from a single sample in a study of blood T cell repertoires in COVID-19. Assay: immunoSEQ multiplex PCR; the TCRdb copy retains only in-frame clones and omits some. The sample includes 200,000 to 250,000 clones, roughly 84% of them seen just once. Sequencing was done on a sample of peripheral blood. The receptors originated from an elderly woman with acute or convalescent COVID-19. The CDR3 runs from the conserved cysteine through the conserved F or W. Fields, in order: clone size, V gene, CDR3 length, D gene, J gene, CDR3 protein, CDR3 DNA. A D gene is named only where the DNA matches it firmly. The size entry is marked missing in some rows and otherwise reads once, few, many or a size class.

clone_size: -
v_call: TRBV6-2/TRBV6-3
cdr3_length: 15
d_call: TRBD2
j_call: TRBJ2-1
cdr3_aa: CASTPGLPAVNEQFF
cdr3_nt: TGTGCCAGCACCCCGGGACTACCCGCGGTCAATGAGCAGTTCTTC

clone_size: -
v_call: TRBV7-7
cdr3_length: 17
d_call: TRBD2
j_call: TRBJ2-7
cdr3_aa: CASSPRTSGGAVREQYF
cdr3_nt: TGTGCTAGCAGCCCCCGGACTAGCGGGGGGGCCGTTCGGGAGCAGTACTTC

clone_size: -
v_call: TRBV19
cdr3_length: 14
d_call: TRBD2
j_call: TRBJ2-1
cdr3_aa: CASTSGVMYNEQFF
cdr3_nt: TGTGCCAGTACGAGCGGGGTGATGTACAATGAGCAGTTCTTC

clone_size: -
v_call: TRBV7-6
cdr3_length: 15
d_call: TRBD1
j_call: TRBJ1-2
cdr3_aa: CASSPGQGVNYGYTF
cdr3_nt: TGTGCCAGCAGCCCCGGACAGGGTGTCAACTATGGCTACACCTTC

clone_size: -
v_call: TRBV6-6
cdr3_length: 14
d_call: TRBD1
j_call: TRBJ1-1
cdr3_aa: CASSSRQGGTEAFF
cdr3_nt: TGTGCCAGCAGTTCCCGACAGGGCGGAACTGAAGCTTTCTTT

clone_size: -
v_call: TRBV9
cdr3_length: 15
d_call: TRBD1
j_call: TRBJ1-6
cdr3_aa: CASSATGQENSPLHF
cdr3_nt: TGTGCCAGCAGCGCTACGGGACAGGAGAATTCACCCCTCCACTTT

clone_size: few
v_call: TRBV5-6
cdr3_length: 15
d_call: -
j_call: TRBJ2-3
cdr3_aa: CASSLDRRSTDTQYF
cdr3_nt: TGTGCCAGCAGCTTGGATAGAAGAAGCACAGATACGCAGTATTTT

clone_size: -
v_call: TRBV27
cdr3_length: 13
d_call: TRBD1
j_call: TRBJ1-5
cdr3_aa: CASSHRGDQPQHF
cdr3_nt: TGTGCCAGCTCCCACAGGGGGGATCAGCCCCAGCATTTT

clone_size: -
v_call: TRBV11-3
cdr3_length: 15
d_call: -
j_call: TRBJ2-2
cdr3_aa: CASSSENRETGELFF
cdr3_nt: TGTGCCAGCAGCTCAGAAAACAGGGAGACCGGGGAGCTGTTTTTT

clone_size: few
v_call: TRBV29-1
cdr3_length: 16
d_call: -
j_call: TRBJ2-4
cdr3_aa: CSATGGRDLGKNIQYF
cdr3_nt: TGCAGCGCCACCGGAGGGCGGGACTTAGGCAAAAACATTCAGTACTTC

clone_size: -
v_call: TRBV25-1
cdr3_length: 15
d_call: TRBD2
j_call: TRBJ2-1
cdr3_aa: CASSELSGGSYEQFF
cdr3_nt: TGTGCCAGCAGTGAATTGAGCGGGGGGAGTTATGAGCAGTTCTTC

clone_size: -
v_call: TRBV7-6
cdr3_length: 17
d_call: -
j_call: TRBJ2-1
cdr3_aa: CASSLYPQGLGDNEQFF
cdr3_nt: TGTGCCAGCAGCTTATATCCTCAGGGATTAGGAGACAATGAGCAGTTCTTC

clone_size: -
v_call: TRBV28
cdr3_length: 16
d_call: TRBD1
j_call: TRBJ1-5
cdr3_aa: CASRSTGGRISQPQHF
cdr3_nt: TGTGCCAGCAGATCTACAGGGGGCCGGATTTCTCAGCCCCAGCATTTT

clone_size: -
v_call: TRBV29-1
cdr3_length: 12
d_call: TRBD1
j_call: TRBJ1-2
cdr3_aa: CSVGQGDYGYTF
cdr3_nt: TGCAGCGTCGGACAGGGGGACTATGGCTACACCTTC

clone_size: -
v_call: TRBV7-2
cdr3_length: 13
d_call: -
j_call: TRBJ1-2
cdr3_aa: CASSLARGYGYTF
cdr3_nt: TGTGCCAGCAGCTTAGCCAGAGGGTATGGCTACACCTTC

clone_size: -
v_call: TRBV28
cdr3_length: 12
d_call: -
j_call: TRBJ1-1
cdr3_aa: CASSLRGTEAFF
cdr3_nt: TGTGCCAGCAGTTTAAGGGGCACTGAAGCTTTCTTT

clone_size: few
v_call: TRBV18
cdr3_length: 16
d_call: -
j_call: TRBJ1-2
cdr3_aa: CASSPRPGEGERGYTF
cdr3_nt: TGTGCCAGCTCACCACGGCCCGGGGAGGGCGAACGGGGCTACACCTTC

clone_size: -
v_call: TRBV7-8
cdr3_length: 14
d_call: -
j_call: TRBJ1-2
cdr3_aa: CASSPSQVSYGYTF
cdr3_nt: TGTGCCAGCAGCCCGTCCCAGGTGTCCTATGGCTACACCTTC

clone_size: -
v_call: TRBV6-1
cdr3_length: 14
d_call: TRBD1
j_call: TRBJ1-1
cdr3_aa: CASSEQGAPVRAFF
cdr3_nt: TGTGCCAGCAGTGAACAGGGGGCTCCCGTCCGGGCTTTCTTT

clone_size: -
v_call: TRBV2
cdr3_length: 15
d_call: TRBD1
j_call: TRBJ2-5
cdr3_aa: CASSEWTGGQETQYF
cdr3_nt: TGTGCCAGCAGTGAATGGACAGGGGGACAAGAGACCCAGTACTTC

clone_size: -
v_call: TRBV7-8
cdr3_length: 14
d_call: TRBD1
j_call: TRBJ2-7
cdr3_aa: CASSSWDSSYEQYF
cdr3_nt: TGTGCCAGCAGCTCCTGGGACAGCTCCTACGAGCAGTACTTC

clone_size: -
v_call: TRBV20-1
cdr3_length: 13
d_call: TRBD2
j_call: TRBJ2-7
cdr3_aa: CSASPGGSYEQYF
cdr3_nt: TGCAGTGCTAGTCCCGGGGGGTCCTACGAGCAGTACTTC

clone_size: -
v_call: TRBV10-3
cdr3_length: 14
d_call: TRBD2
j_call: TRBJ2-1
cdr3_aa: CAISEQRGGWEQFF
cdr3_nt: TGTGCCATCAGTGAACAGCGGGGGGGTTGGGAGCAGTTCTTC

clone_size: -
v_call: TRBV19
cdr3_length: 15
d_call: TRBD1
j_call: TRBJ2-1
cdr3_aa: CASSIGTGTYNEQFF
cdr3_nt: TGTGCCAGTAGTATCGGGACAGGGACCTACAATGAGCAGTTCTTC

clone_size: -
v_call: TRBV3-1/TRBV3-2
cdr3_length: 15
d_call: TRBD1
j_call: TRBJ1-4
cdr3_aa: CASSLRTGSSEKLFF
cdr3_nt: TGTGCCAGCAGCCTCCGGACAGGCAGCAGTGAAAAACTGTTTTTT

clone_size: -
v_call: TRBV5-1
cdr3_length: 14
d_call: -
j_call: TRBJ2-2
cdr3_aa: CASSLGGNTGELFF
cdr3_nt: TGCGCCAGCAGCTTGGGCGGGAACACCGGGGAGCTGTTTTTT

clone_size: -
v_call: TRBV11-2
cdr3_length: 12
d_call: TRBD2
j_call: TRBJ2-1
cdr3_aa: CASSFSSGVQFF
cdr3_nt: TGTGCCAGCAGCTTTTCAAGCGGGGTGCAGTTCTTC

clone_size: -
v_call: TRBV25-1
cdr3_length: 15
d_call: -
j_call: TRBJ1-3
cdr3_aa: CASSESQYAGNTIYF
cdr3_nt: TGTGCCAGCAGTGAATCCCAGTACGCTGGAAACACCATATATTTT